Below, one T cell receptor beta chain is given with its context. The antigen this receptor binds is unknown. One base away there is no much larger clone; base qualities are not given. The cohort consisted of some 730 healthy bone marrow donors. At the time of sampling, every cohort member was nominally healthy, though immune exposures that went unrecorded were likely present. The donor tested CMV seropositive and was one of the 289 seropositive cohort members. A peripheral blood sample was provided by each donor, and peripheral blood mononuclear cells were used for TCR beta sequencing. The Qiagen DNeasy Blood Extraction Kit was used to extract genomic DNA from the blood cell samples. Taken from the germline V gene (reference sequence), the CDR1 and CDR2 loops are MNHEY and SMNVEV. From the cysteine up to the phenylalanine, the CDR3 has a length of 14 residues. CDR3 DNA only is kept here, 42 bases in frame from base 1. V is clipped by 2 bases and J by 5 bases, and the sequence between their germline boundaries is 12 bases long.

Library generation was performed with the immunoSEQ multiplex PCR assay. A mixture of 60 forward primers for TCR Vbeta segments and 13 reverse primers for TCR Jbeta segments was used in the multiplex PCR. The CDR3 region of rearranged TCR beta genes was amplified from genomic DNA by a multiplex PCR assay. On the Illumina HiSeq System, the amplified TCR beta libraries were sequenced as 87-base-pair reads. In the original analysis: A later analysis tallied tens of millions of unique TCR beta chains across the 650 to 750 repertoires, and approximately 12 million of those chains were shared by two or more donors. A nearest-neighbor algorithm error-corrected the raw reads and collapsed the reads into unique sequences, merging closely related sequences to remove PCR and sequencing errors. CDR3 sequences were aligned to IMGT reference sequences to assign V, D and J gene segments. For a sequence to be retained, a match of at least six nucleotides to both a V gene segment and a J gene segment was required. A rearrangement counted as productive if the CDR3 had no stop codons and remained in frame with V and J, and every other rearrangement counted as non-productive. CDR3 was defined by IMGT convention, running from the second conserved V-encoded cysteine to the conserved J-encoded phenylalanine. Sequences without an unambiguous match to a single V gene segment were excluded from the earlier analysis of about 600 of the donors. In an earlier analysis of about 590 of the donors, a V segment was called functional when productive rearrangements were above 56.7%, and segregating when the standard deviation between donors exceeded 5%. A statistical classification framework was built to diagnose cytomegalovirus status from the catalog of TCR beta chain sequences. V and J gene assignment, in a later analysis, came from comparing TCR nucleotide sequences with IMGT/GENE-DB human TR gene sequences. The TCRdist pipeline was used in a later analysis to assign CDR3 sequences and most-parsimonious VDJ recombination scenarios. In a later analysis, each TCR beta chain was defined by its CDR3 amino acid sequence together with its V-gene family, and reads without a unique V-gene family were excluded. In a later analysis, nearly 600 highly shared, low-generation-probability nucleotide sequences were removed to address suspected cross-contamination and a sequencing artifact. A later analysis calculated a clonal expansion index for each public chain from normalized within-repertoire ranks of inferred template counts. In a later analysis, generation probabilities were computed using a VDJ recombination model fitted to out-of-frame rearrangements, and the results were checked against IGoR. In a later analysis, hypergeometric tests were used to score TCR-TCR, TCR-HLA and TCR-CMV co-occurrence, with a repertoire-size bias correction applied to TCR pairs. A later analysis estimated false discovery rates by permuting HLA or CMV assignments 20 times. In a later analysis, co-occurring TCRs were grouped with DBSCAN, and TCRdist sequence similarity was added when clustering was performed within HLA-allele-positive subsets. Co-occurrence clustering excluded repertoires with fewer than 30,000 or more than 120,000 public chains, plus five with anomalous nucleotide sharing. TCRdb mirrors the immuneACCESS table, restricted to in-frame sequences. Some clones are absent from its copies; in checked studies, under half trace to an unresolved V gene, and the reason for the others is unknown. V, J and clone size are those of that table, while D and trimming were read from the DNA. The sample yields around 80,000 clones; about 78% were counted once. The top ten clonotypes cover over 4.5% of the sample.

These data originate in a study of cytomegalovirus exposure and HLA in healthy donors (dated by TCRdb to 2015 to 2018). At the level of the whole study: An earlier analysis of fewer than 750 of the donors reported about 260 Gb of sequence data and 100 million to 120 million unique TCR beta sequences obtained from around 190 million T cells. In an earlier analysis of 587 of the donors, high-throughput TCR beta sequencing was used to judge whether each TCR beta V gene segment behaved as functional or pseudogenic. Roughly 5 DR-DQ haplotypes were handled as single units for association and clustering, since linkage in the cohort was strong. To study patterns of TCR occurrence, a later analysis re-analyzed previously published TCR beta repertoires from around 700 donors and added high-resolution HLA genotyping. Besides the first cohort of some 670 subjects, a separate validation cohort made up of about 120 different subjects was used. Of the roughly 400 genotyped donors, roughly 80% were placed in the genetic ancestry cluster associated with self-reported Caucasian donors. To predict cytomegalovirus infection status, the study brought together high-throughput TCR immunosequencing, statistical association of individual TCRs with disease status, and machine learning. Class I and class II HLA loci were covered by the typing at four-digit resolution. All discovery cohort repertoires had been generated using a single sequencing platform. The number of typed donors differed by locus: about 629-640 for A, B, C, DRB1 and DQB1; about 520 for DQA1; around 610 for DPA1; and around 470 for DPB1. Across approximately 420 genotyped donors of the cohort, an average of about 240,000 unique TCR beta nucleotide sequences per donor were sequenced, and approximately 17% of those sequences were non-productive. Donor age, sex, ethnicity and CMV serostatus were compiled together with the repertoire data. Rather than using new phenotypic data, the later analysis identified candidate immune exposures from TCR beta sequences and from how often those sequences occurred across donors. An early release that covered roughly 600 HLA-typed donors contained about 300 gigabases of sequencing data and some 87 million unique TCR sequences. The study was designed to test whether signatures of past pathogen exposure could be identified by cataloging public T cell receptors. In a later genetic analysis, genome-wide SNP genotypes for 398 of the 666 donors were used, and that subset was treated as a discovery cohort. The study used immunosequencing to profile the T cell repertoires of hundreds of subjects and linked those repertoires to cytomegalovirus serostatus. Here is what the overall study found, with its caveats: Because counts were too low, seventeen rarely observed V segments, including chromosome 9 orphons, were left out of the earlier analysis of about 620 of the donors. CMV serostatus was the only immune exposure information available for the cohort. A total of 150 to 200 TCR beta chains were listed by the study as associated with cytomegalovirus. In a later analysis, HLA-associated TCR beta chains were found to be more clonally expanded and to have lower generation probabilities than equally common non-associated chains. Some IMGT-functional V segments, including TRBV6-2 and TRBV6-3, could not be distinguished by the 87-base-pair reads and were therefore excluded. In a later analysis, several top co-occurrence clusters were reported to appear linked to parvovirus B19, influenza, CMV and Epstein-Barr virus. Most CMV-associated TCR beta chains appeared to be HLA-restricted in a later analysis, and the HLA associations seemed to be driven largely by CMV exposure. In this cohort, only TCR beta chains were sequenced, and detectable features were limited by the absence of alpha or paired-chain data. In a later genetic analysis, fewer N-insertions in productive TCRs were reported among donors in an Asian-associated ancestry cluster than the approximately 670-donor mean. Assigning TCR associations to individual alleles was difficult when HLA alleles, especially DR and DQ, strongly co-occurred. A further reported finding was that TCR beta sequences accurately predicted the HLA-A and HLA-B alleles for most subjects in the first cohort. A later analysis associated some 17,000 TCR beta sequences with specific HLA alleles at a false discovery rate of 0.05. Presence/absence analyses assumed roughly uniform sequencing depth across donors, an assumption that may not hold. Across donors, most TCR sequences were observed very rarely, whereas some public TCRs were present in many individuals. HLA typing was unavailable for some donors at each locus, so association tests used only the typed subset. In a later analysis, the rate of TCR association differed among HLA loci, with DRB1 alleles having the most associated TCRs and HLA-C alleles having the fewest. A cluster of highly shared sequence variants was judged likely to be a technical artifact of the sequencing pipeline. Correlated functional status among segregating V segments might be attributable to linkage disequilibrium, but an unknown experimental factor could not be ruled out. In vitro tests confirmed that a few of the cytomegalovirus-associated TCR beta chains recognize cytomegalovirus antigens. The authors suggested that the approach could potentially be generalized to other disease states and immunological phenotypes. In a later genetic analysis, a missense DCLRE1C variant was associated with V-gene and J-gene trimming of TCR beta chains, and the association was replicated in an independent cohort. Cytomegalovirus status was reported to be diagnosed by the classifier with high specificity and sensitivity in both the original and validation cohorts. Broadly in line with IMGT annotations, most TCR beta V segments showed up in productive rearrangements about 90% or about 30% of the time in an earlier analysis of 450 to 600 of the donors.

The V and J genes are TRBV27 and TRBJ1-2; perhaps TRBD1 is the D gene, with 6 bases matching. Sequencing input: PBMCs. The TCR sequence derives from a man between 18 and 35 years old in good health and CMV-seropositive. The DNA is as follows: TGTGCCAGCAGTTTAGGCGGGGGCGGGTATGGCTACACCTTC. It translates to CASSLGGGGYGYTF.